This is a list of T cell receptor beta chains from one sample in a study of OX40 agonist ivuxolimab in advanced cancers. Here immunoSEQ multiplex PCR was the method, and the copy in TCRdb shows in-frame clones only, minus some. Among tens of thousands of clones listed, 70% to 90% were seen once. The sample here was CD4+ or CD8+ T cells sorted from blood, taken in a trial of the OX40 agonist ivuxolimab. These TCRs come from an adult with an advanced solid tumor such as melanoma, head and neck, liver or kidney cancer. Each CDR3 is given with its conserved first and last residue. Fields, in order: CDR3 DNA, CDR3 protein, J gene, V gene, clone size, D gene. D genes are given only for firm matches. Rows may omit the clone size; those that give it use once, few, many or a size class.

CDR3 DNA: TGTGCCAGCAGCGGAGGACAGGCGGGGATGAACACTGAAGCTTTCTTT
CDR3 protein: CASSGGQAGMNTEAFF
J gene: TRBJ1-1
V gene: TRBV7-9
clone size: -
D gene: TRBD1

CDR3 DNA: TGTGCCTGGCGTCATTGGGGCACCTACAATGAGCAGTTCTTC
CDR3 protein: CAWRHWGTYNEQFF
J gene: TRBJ2-1
V gene: TRBV30
clone size: medium-sized
D gene: -

CDR3 DNA: TGTGCCAGCCATACCGGTAACACCATATATTTT
CDR3 protein: CASHTGNTIYF
J gene: TRBJ1-3
V gene: TRBV6-6
clone size: -
D gene: -

CDR3 DNA: TGTGCCAGCAGTTTTTTGGGCTCGCAAGAGACCCAGTACTTC
CDR3 protein: CASSFLGSQETQYF
J gene: TRBJ2-5
V gene: TRBV27
clone size: -
D gene: -

CDR3 DNA: TGCGCCAGCAGCCAAGTAGGGGGCGGGGACGAGCAGTACTTC
CDR3 protein: CASSQVGGGDEQYF
J gene: TRBJ2-7
V gene: TRBV4-1
clone size: -
D gene: -

CDR3 DNA: TGCGCCAGCAGTGAGCCGCCGGGACTAGCGGAGAACCAAGAGACCCAGTACTTC
CDR3 protein: CASSEPPGLAENQETQYF
J gene: TRBJ2-5
V gene: TRBV10-1
clone size: -
D gene: TRBD2

CDR3 DNA: TGTGCCAGCAGTTACGGGAGCAATCAGCCCCAGCATTTT
CDR3 protein: CASSYGSNQPQHF
J gene: TRBJ1-5
V gene: TRBV28
clone size: -
D gene: -

CDR3 DNA: TGTGCCAGCAGCTTGGGACTGCCTCAAAAACTGTTTTTT
CDR3 protein: CASSLGLPQKLFF
J gene: TRBJ1-4
V gene: TRBV5-6
clone size: -
D gene: -

CDR3 DNA: TGTGCCAGCAGCGGGGGCGGGAATGAAAAACTGTTTTTT
CDR3 protein: CASSGGGNEKLFF
J gene: TRBJ1-4
V gene: TRBV9
clone size: -
D gene: -

CDR3 DNA: TGTGCCAGCAGCTCGGCCATTTCGGGGGTTTACGAGCAGTACTTC
CDR3 protein: CASSSAISGVYEQYF
J gene: TRBJ2-7
V gene: TRBV7-2
clone size: -
D gene: -

CDR3 DNA: TGTGCCTGGAGTGTAGGGGTAACTGATTCACCCCTCCACTTT
CDR3 protein: CAWSVGVTDSPLHF
J gene: TRBJ1-6
V gene: TRBV30
clone size: -
D gene: -

CDR3 DNA: TGTGCCAGCAGCTTAGAGGGTGATACGCAGTATTTT
CDR3 protein: CASSLEGDTQYF
J gene: TRBJ2-3
V gene: TRBV11-3
clone size: -
D gene: -

CDR3 DNA: TGCGCCAGCAGCCCTTCGACAGGGTTCCTAAATGAAAAACTGTTTTTT
CDR3 protein: CASSPSTGFLNEKLFF
J gene: TRBJ1-4
V gene: TRBV5-1
clone size: -
D gene: TRBD1

CDR3 DNA: TGTGCCAGCAGCCAAGATGGGGACCCCGGGACACAGACTACGAGGCAGTACTTC
CDR3 protein: CASSQDGDPGTQTTRQYF
J gene: TRBJ2-7
V gene: TRBV14
clone size: -
D gene: -

CDR3 DNA: TGTGCCAGCAGCCGAATAGGGACTAGCGGGGGTTACGAGCAGTACTTC
CDR3 protein: CASSRIGTSGGYEQYF
J gene: TRBJ2-7
V gene: TRBV11-1
clone size: -
D gene: TRBD2

CDR3 DNA: TGTGCCAGCAGCTTGTGGGTGGCGAACACTGAAGCTTTCTTT
CDR3 protein: CASSLWVANTEAFF
J gene: TRBJ1-1
V gene: TRBV7-2
clone size: -
D gene: -

CDR3 DNA: TGCGCCAGCAGCCAAAGTTGGGACAGCTCCTACGAGCAGTACTTC
CDR3 protein: CASSQSWDSSYEQYF
J gene: TRBJ2-7
V gene: TRBV4-3
clone size: -
D gene: TRBD1

CDR3 DNA: TGTGCCAGCAGGCTCGAGGGTTACCGGGAAAATGAGCAGTTCTTC
CDR3 protein: CASRLEGYRENEQFF
J gene: TRBJ2-1
V gene: TRBV6-6
clone size: -
D gene: -

CDR3 DNA: TGTGCCAGCAGTTACGGGGACCCGAACACTGAAGCTTTCTTT
CDR3 protein: CASSYGDPNTEAFF
J gene: TRBJ1-1
V gene: TRBV6-6
clone size: -
D gene: -

CDR3 DNA: TGTGCCAGCAGCCTAGGGGCAGATACGCAGTATTTT
CDR3 protein: CASSLGADTQYF
J gene: TRBJ2-3
V gene: TRBV7-9
clone size: -
D gene: -

CDR3 DNA: TGTGCCAGCAGCGACGGGACAGGGCACACCGGGGAGCTGTTTTTT
CDR3 protein: CASSDGTGHTGELFF
J gene: TRBJ2-2
V gene: TRBV9
clone size: -
D gene: TRBD1

CDR3 DNA: TGTGCCAGCAGTTTTGGGAGTGCCGGCTACACCTTC
CDR3 protein: CASSFGSAGYTF
J gene: TRBJ1-2
V gene: TRBV7-8
clone size: -
D gene: -

CDR3 DNA: TGCGCCAGCAGCTTCGAGGAGACTGAAGCTTTCTTT
CDR3 protein: CASSFEETEAFF
J gene: TRBJ1-1
V gene: TRBV4-1
clone size: -
D gene: -

CDR3 DNA: TGCGCCAGCAGTCCGACCTCTGACAGGGTCCATCGGGAGACCCAGTACTTC
CDR3 protein: CASSPTSDRVHRETQYF
J gene: TRBJ2-5
V gene: TRBV4-1
clone size: -
D gene: TRBD1

CDR3 DNA: TGCAGTGCTCCCGAAGGCCACGTAAAGTTCTTC
CDR3 protein: CSAPEGHVKFF
J gene: TRBJ2-1
V gene: TRBV20-1
clone size: -
D gene: -

CDR3 DNA: TGTGCCAGCAGCCCGGTATGGGGCAATCAGCCCCAGCATTTT
CDR3 protein: CASSPVWGNQPQHF
J gene: TRBJ1-5
V gene: TRBV7-9
clone size: -
D gene: -

CDR3 DNA: TGTGCCAGTCGAACAAGGGGGTTCAATGAGCAGTTCTTC
CDR3 protein: CASRTRGFNEQFF
J gene: TRBJ2-1
V gene: TRBV19
clone size: -
D gene: -

CDR3 DNA: TGTGCCAGCAGGGGGGCCGGGGCACCCGAAGAGACCCAGTACTTC
CDR3 protein: CASRGAGAPEETQYF
J gene: TRBJ2-5
V gene: TRBV6-5
clone size: -
D gene: -

CDR3 DNA: TGTGCCAGCAGCCCTGACACCGTAACTCGTGAAGCTTTCTTT
CDR3 protein: CASSPDTVTREAFF
J gene: TRBJ1-1
V gene: TRBV7-2
clone size: -
D gene: -

CDR3 DNA: TGTGCCAGCAGTTCCGGGACTAGCGGTCACTACGAGCAGTACTTC
CDR3 protein: CASSSGTSGHYEQYF
J gene: TRBJ2-7
V gene: TRBV27
clone size: -
D gene: TRBD2

CDR3 DNA: TGTGCCAGCAGTCCCTTGGGGGGGGCGCGGGGCTACACCTTC
CDR3 protein: CASSPLGGARGYTF
J gene: TRBJ1-2
V gene: TRBV28
clone size: once
D gene: -